Given below is one T cell receptor beta chain in context. Its antigen is currently unknown. This sample is part of a study of T cell clusters in autoimmune cytopenias. Looking at the study overall: A median of roughly 50,000 TRB reads per sample yielded a median around 2,000 distinct clonotypes.

Germline V gene lookup returns CDR1 MNHNY and CDR2 SVGAGI (reference sequence). CDR3 length: 15 amino acids. Points from the study as a whole: A dominant lymphoma-associated repertoire apparently masked the cluster-lack signature in secondary cytopenia versus chronic lymphocytic leukemia. Primary autoimmune cytopenia patients appeared to lack physiological T cell clusters present in healthy donors. The T cell clusters were defined only in silico, without experimental functional validation.

TRB was amplified from about 250 ng of peripheral blood genomic DNA per sample. TRB was amplified by touch-down multiplex PCR, primer pools A and B combined. From its re-call of the multiplex PCR reads, TCRdb lists each CDR3 protein once, without DNA. The sample's table shows around 2,000 distinct CDR3 sequences. The TCR sequence derives from a human donor with an autoimmune cytopenia or autoimmune hepatitis (not recorded which). The specimen sequenced was peripheral blood. The chain has TRBV6-6 and TRBJ2-3; TCRdb outputs TRBD2, but without DNA this stays unchecked. CDR3 residues: CASSSAGVGTDTQYF.